This is a list of T cell receptor beta chains from one sample in a study of T cell repertoires in cytomegalovirus infection. One entry per CDR3 protein, called by TCRdb with MiXCR from the reads. The sample has under 300,000 distinct CDR3 sequences, roughly an eighth seen once; the top ten hold 1.5% to 2%. Sequencing was carried out using PBMCs. The origin of the receptors is a human donor in good health (CMV status not recorded). Some clones in this sample may be carry-over from other donors' samples. The CDR3 runs from the conserved cysteine through the conserved F or W. D genes are given only for firm matches. The size entry is marked missing in some rows and otherwise reads once, few, many or a size class.

size: many
D: NA
V: TRBV28
J: TRBJ2-4
CDR3: CASSSLAGLAKNIQYF
DNA: TGTGCCAGCAGTTCTTTGGCAGGGCTAGCCAAAAACATTCAGTACTTC

size: NA
D: NA
V: TRBV5-5
J: TRBJ2-2
CDR3: CASSFAWGRKGDTGELFF
DNA: TGTGCCAGCAGCTTCGCCTGGGGGAGAAAAGGGGACACCGGGGAGCTGTTTTTT

size: many
D: TRBD1
V: TRBV6-1
J: TRBJ2-7
CDR3: CASSAPGQGYEQYF
DNA: TGTGCCAGCAGTGCCCCGGGACAGGGCTACGAGCAGTACTTC

size: NA
D: NA
V: TRBV5-4
J: TRBJ2-7
CDR3: CASSLGGNGRARTYEQYF
DNA: TGTGCCAGCAGCTTGGGGGGAAACGGCAGGGCGAGAACCTACGAGCAGTACTTC

size: NA
D: NA
V: TRBV6-6
J: TRBJ2-7
CDR3: CASSYPPQGQYF
DNA: TGTGCCAGCAGTTACCCGCCCCAGGGGCAGTACTTC

size: NA
D: NA
V: TRBV6-8
J: TRBJ2-7
CDR3: CASSARAPRGEQYF
DNA: TGTGCCAGCAGTGCCCGGGCCCCTCGCGGCGAGCAGTACTTC

size: many
D: TRBD2
V: TRBV7-9
J: TRBJ2-3
CDR3: CASTFGGGADTQYF
DNA: TGTGCCAGCACCTTCGGGGGGGGCGCAGATACGCAGTATTTT

size: NA
D: TRBD2
V: TRBV20-1
J: TRBJ2-5
CDR3: CSAKTSGGSQETQYF
DNA: TGCAGTGCAAAGACTAGCGGGGGTTCCCAAGAGACCCAGTACTTC

size: NA
D: NA
V: TRBV7-2
J: TRBJ2-3
CDR3: CASSLEGNTQYF
DNA: TGTGCCAGCAGCTTAGAAGGGAATACGCAGTATTTT

size: NA
D: TRBD1
V: TRBV27
J: TRBJ2-3
CDR3: CATRTGVSDTQYF
DNA: TGTGCCACTAGGACAGGGGTTTCAGATACGCAGTATTTT

size: many
D: NA
V: TRBV19
J: TRBJ1-1
CDR3: CASKLVGDTEAFF
DNA: TGTGCCAGTAAGTTGGTTGGGGACACTGAAGCTTTCTTT

size: NA
D: NA
V: TRBV10-2
J: TRBJ2-6
CDR3: CASSDARASGANVLTF
DNA: TGCGCCAGCAGTGATGCCAGAGCCTCTGGGGCCAACGTCCTGACTTTC

size: many
D: NA
V: TRBV7-2
J: TRBJ1-1
CDR3: CASSWPGTAVTTEAFF
DNA: TGTGCCAGCAGCTGGCCGGGGACCGCGGTTACCACTGAAGCTTTCTTT

size: many
D: TRBD1
V: TRBV7-2
J: TRBJ1-2
CDR3: CASSREFRQGDGYTF
DNA: TGTGCCAGCAGCCGCGAATTTCGACAGGGGGACGGCTACACCTTC

size: NA
D: NA
V: TRBV19
J: TRBJ1-2
CDR3: CASSIHGPNYGYTF
DNA: TGTGCCAGTAGTATCCATGGCCCGAACTATGGCTACACCTTC

size: many
D: TRBD1
V: TRBV7-2
J: TRBJ2-7
CDR3: CASSPSGGLYEQYF
DNA: TGTGCCAGCAGCCCCTCAGGGGGCTTGTACGAGCAGTACTTC

size: few
D: TRBD2
V: TRBV3-1
J: TRBJ2-3
CDR3: CASSQYISGNTDTQYF
DNA: TGTGCCAGCAGCCAATACATTAGCGGGAACACAGATACGCAGTATTTT

size: few
D: NA
V: TRBV12-3/TRBV12-4
J: TRBJ1-1
CDR3: CASSFYAEAFF
DNA: TGTGCCAGCAGTTTTTATGCTGAAGCTTTCTTT

size: many
D: TRBD2
V: TRBV7-3
J: TRBJ2-1
CDR3: CASSLTDWEGSEQFF
DNA: TGTGCCAGCAGCTTAACGGATTGGGAGGGGTCTGAGCAGTTCTTC

size: few
D: TRBD1
V: TRBV2
J: TRBJ1-6
CDR3: CASKTGQLYNSPLHF
DNA: TGTGCCAGCAAGACGGGACAGCTCTATAATTCACCCCTCCACTTT

size: many
D: NA
V: TRBV7-6
J: TRBJ2-1
CDR3: CASSPHPFSYNEQFF
DNA: TGTGCCAGCAGCCCACACCCCTTCTCCTACAATGAGCAGTTCTTC

size: many
D: NA
V: TRBV20-1
J: TRBJ2-3
CDR3: CSARGSGTDTQYF
DNA: TGCAGTGCTAGAGGGTCGGGCACAGATACGCAGTATTTT